One and the same sample provided the 23 T cell receptor beta chains below, sequenced in a study of cytomegalovirus exposure and HLA in healthy donors. Researchers ran the PCR with 60 Vbeta and 13 Jbeta primers. The repertoire was sequenced with immunoSEQ multiplex PCR; TCRdb's copy has only in-frame clones and lacks some. This sample has approximately 140,000 clones, with roughly 79% found just once. Sequencing was carried out using PBMCs. The receptors were gathered from a woman between 50 and 59 years old in good health and CMV-seronegative.

Only one count was recorded for this clone. The gene calls are TRBV28 and TRBJ2-3, with 11 bases lining up with TRBD1. CDR1 is MDHEN and CDR2 is SYDVKM in the germline V gene. J was trimmed by 6 bases and V by 6 bases; bases with no gene match: 8. The CDR3 totals 15 residues. The CDR3 loop is CASRRPGQGEDTQYF. DNA of the CDR3: TGTGCCAGCAGACGACCGGGACAGGGGGAGGATACGCAGTATTTT.

This rearrangement joins TRBV5-6 to TRBJ2-1, with TRBD2 matching 11 bases. Per the germline V gene, CDR1 is SGHDT and CDR2 is YYEEEE. Germline trimming cut 3 bases from V and 9 bases from J; bases unmatched to any gene: 11. There are 16 residues in the CDR3. DNA of the CDR3: TGTGCCAGCAGCTGGAGGGGGCTAGCGGGAGGATCTGAGCAGTTCTTC. Translated: CASSWRGLAGGSEQFF. Full variable domain (outside the CDR3, taken from reference TRBV5-6 and TRBJ2-1): DAGVTQSPTHLIKTRGQQVTLRCSPKSGHDTVSWYQQALGQGPQFIFQYYEEEERQRGNFPDRFSGHQFPNYSSELNVNALLLGDSALYLCASSWRGLAGGSEQFFGPGTRLTVL.

For the CDR3, the DNA is TGCGCCAGCAGCTTAACAGGGTACACTGAAGCTTTCTTT. Translating gives CASSLTGYTEAFF. This chain joins TRBV5-1 and TRBJ1-1; D might be TRBD1 (6 bases). V gave up 2 bases and J gave up 3 bases, with 8 bases separating them. The CDR3 loop spans 13 amino acids. Germline CDR1 is SGHRS and CDR2 is YFSETQ.

In DNA form, the CDR3 reads TGTGCCAGCAGCTCCCTTGAAGCAGGGGTGGCTTTCTTT. This codes for CASSSLEAGVAFF. This chain uses TRBV7-9 with TRBJ1-1, with a weak D call TRBD1 (6 bases). This CDR3 has 13 residues. V lost 4 bases, J lost 11 bases, and 17 bases lay in between. Germline values: CDR1 SEHNR, CDR2 FQNEAQ (reference sequence).

The chain recombines TRBV11-3 with TRBJ1-1, with 10 nucleotides matching TRBD1. The ends lost 5 bases at V and 6 bases at J; junction bases unmatched: 3. The length of the CDR3 is 13 residues. Germline loops: CDR1 SGHNT, CDR2 YENEEA. The CDR3 is CASSLGTGAEAFF. Written as DNA, the CDR3 is TGTGCCAGCAGCCTCGGGACAGGGGCTGAAGCTTTCTTT.

V gene TRBV19 combines with J gene TRBJ2-5; 14 bases agree with TRBD2. This CDR3 spans 18 amino acids. Trimming took 3 bases from V and 4 from J; bases not matched to a gene: 10. Germline V gene data show CDR1 as LNHDA and CDR2 as SQIVND (reference sequence). The CDR3 DNA follows: TGTGCCAGTAGTATGACTAGCGGGAGGGTCTATAAGTTAGAGACCCAGTACTTC. Protein sequence: CASSMTSGRVYKLETQYF.

The chain links TRBV11-3 to TRBJ2-7; the D gene is possibly TRBD2 (5 bases). V lost 0 bases and J 3 bases, leaving 9 bases between the germline ends. The V gene's germline CDR1 is SGHNT and CDR2 YENEEA. This CDR3 contains 14 residues. This chain's CDR3 is CASSLDSEGYEQYF. The DNA of the CDR3 is TGTGCCAGCAGCTTAGACAGTGAGGGCTACGAGCAGTACTTC.

The V and J genes are TRBV30 and TRBJ2-1; 10 nucleotides align to TRBD2. Germline V gives CDR1 GTSNPN, CDR2 SVGIG (reference sequence). The CDR3 extends over 18 amino acids. V lost 4 bases, J lost 5 bases, and 17 bases stayed unmatched. This CDR3 is CAWNLRVSGRAANNEQFF. CDR3 sequence (DNA): TGTGCCTGGAATTTACGAGTCAGCGGGAGGGCCGCGAACAATGAGCAGTTCTTC.

The chain has TRBV5-1 and TRBJ2-3; 9 nucleotides agree with TRBD2. CDR1 and CDR2 from the germline V gene are SGHRS and YFSETQ. J gave up 1 base and V 3 bases, and 0 bases lay outside the gene matches. The CDR3 runs to 14 residues. The CDR3 reads CASSWTSGTDTQYF. The CDR3, as DNA: TGCGCCAGCAGCTGGACTAGCGGCACAGATACGCAGTATTTT. Together with reference TRBV5-1 and TRBJ2-3, the CDR3 gives the full variable domain: KAGVTQTPRYLIKTRGQQVTLSCSPISGHRSVSWYQQTPGQGLQFLFEYFSETQRNKGNFPGRFSGRQFSNSRSEMNVSTLELGDSALYLCASSWTSGTDTQYFGPGTRLTVL.

The table lists this clone with a few counts. V and J are TRBV27 and TRBJ2-3, with 12 bases that match TRBD2. This CDR3 contains 21 residues. Trimming took 5 bases from V and 2 from J; bases not matched to a gene: 20. Germline CDR1 is MNHEY and CDR2 is SMNVEV (reference sequence). The CDR3 coding sequence is TGTGCCAGCAGTCCTAACCCTAGCGGGAGGGTGGGACGGCGGGACACAGATACGCAGTATTTT. Its translation: CASSPNPSGRVGRRDTDTQYF.

This clone has more than one count but fewer than ten. The rearrangement joins TRBV9 to TRBJ1-1; a possible D gene is TRBD1 (6 bases). V was pared by 5 bases and J by 4 bases, with 18 bases between. The length of the CDR3 is 15 residues. The germline CDR1 and CDR2 sequences are SGDLS and YYNGEE. CDR3 DNA sequence: TGTGCCAGCAGTCCTCGGGGGGCCGGTGTCACTGAAGCTTTCTTT. Its protein is CASSPRGAGVTEAFF.

The count of this clone is one. CDR3: CASSLDRDRGREQYV. CDR3 nucleotide sequence: TGTGCCAGCAGCTTAGACCGGGACAGGGGGCGAGAGCAGTACGTC. This chain links TRBV7-8 with TRBJ2-7; 12 positions match TRBD1. V dropped 1 base and J dropped 7; count of bases not matched to a gene: 5. CDR3 length: 15 residues. The germline CDR1 and CDR2 sequences are SGHVS and FQNEAQ.

The CDR3 coding sequence is TGTGCCAGCAGCCCCCCCCCGGGACTAGCGGGAGGGCCCTTCTCCTACAATGAGCAGTTCTTC. Its protein product is CASSPPPGLAGGPFSYNEQFF. The V call is TRBV9, the J call TRBJ2-1, with 16 bases that match TRBD2. The CDR3 sequence is 21 residues long. Looked up from germline, CDR1 is SGDLS and CDR2 is YYNGEE. V lost 4 bases, J lost 0 bases, and 13 bases stayed unmatched.

The rearrangement uses TRBV7-6 and TRBJ1-1, with a possible D match to TRBD1 (6 bases). The CDR3 sequence is 13 residues long. Trimming took 5 bases from V and 8 from J, leaving 15 bases between them. The germline gives CDR1 SGHVS, CDR2 FNYEAQ. For the CDR3, the DNA is TGTGCCAGCAGCCCTGGACAGTTCACAGAAGCTTTCTTT. It encodes CASSPGQFTEAFF. The whole variable domain, remainder taken from reference TRBV7-6 and TRBJ1-1, is GAGVSQSPRYKVTKRGQDVALRCDPISGHVSLYWYRQALGQGPEFLTYFNYEAQQDKSGLPNDRFSAERPEGSISTLTIQRTEQRDSAMYRCASSPGQFTEAFFGQGTRLTVV.

This clone was recorded only once. The V and J genes are TRBV11-3 and TRBJ2-5; the match to TRBD1 covers 7 bases. Germline V gene data show CDR1 as SGHNT and CDR2 as YENEEA. The junction had 1 base not matched to a gene; V was cut back by 1 base and J by 2 bases. The length of the CDR3 is 14 residues. The CDR3 DNA follows: TGTGCCAGCAGCTTAGTGGGACAGCAAGAGACCCAGTACTTC. Its translation is CASSLVGQQETQYF.

The chain couples TRBV25-1 to TRBJ2-1; 7 bases are shared with TRBD2. The CDR3 length is 14 residues. The V gene end was trimmed by 7 bases and the J gene end by 7 bases; junction bases not matched to a gene: 10. Germline V lookup: CDR1 MGHDK, CDR2 SYGVNS. CDR3 DNA: TGTGCCAGCACCGAATCGGGGGGAAGGAATGAGCAGTTCTTC. Residues: CASTESGGRNEQFF.

This clone has just one count. The chain combines TRBV4-2 with TRBJ1-5; tentative D call: TRBD1 (5 bases). Looked up from germline, CDR1 is LGHNA and CDR2 is YNFKEQ. CDR3 length: 16 amino acids. V dropped 1 base and J dropped 5 bases, with 15 bases sitting between them. The CDR3 protein is CASSQGGQGGDQPQHF. CDR3 nucleotide sequence: TGTGCCAGCAGCCAAGGTGGGCAGGGTGGGGATCAGCCCCAGCATTTT.

The genes are TRBV25-1 and TRBJ2-1; 7 nucleotides agree with TRBD2. Germline CDR1 MGHDK, CDR2 SYGVNS. The CDR3 length is 16 residues. V trimming: 4 bases; J trimming: 4 bases; junction bases outside the gene matches: 10. The CDR3 bases are TGTGCCAGCAGTGTGCGCCTAGCGGAGGGGTACAATGAGCAGTTCTTC. Amino acid sequence: CASSVRLAEGYNEQFF.

This chain connects TRBV6-6 to TRBJ1-2; 10 bases line up with TRBD1. Trimming removed 6 bases from V and 6 bases from J; junction bases left unmatched: 4. This CDR3 spans 13 amino acids. Germline CDR1 reads MNHNY; CDR2 reads SVGAGI (reference sequence). Written as DNA, the CDR3 is TGTGCCAGCAGCTACGGACAGGGGGATGGCTACACCTTC. Translated, it gives CASSYGQGDGYTF.

The chain combines TRBV6-4 with TRBJ2-3; 7 bases line up with TRBD2. This CDR3 is built from 14 residues. Germline lookup yields CDR1 MRHNA and CDR2 SNTAGT. Unmatched junction bases numbered 1, after V lost 2 bases and J lost 2 bases. The CDR3 DNA sequence: TGTGCCAGCAGTGACGGGAGGGCCACAGATACGCAGTATTTT. It codes for CASSDGRATDTQYF.

This clone was counted only a few times. J is TRBJ2-7 and V is TRBV7-9; 12 bases are a match to TRBD1. The germline V gene encodes CDR1 SEHNR and CDR2 FQNEAQ (reference sequence). J gave up 2 bases and V 5 bases, and 1 base lay outside the gene matches. The CDR3 covers 14 residues. In DNA, the CDR3 is TGTGCCAGCAGCGGGACAGGGGGCACCTACGAGCAGTACGTC. Its translation: CASSGTGGTYEQYV.

The V and J genes are TRBV5-6 and TRBJ2-5; 14 bases align to TRBD2. Germline-derived CDR1 and CDR2 are SGHDT and YYEEEE. There are 14 residues in the CDR3. The trim removed 7 bases at V and 5 bases at J, leaving 4 bases unmatched. The CDR3 sequence: CASGTSGGTETQYF. The CDR3 coding sequence is TGTGCCAGCGGGACTAGCGGGGGAACCGAGACCCAGTACTTC.

The V call is TRBV27, the J call TRBJ1-1; D unresolved. The V gene lost 8 bases and the J gene lost 4 bases, with 17 bases spanning the gap. This CDR3 is built from 14 residues. Germline V lookup: CDR1 MNHEY, CDR2 SMNVEV (reference sequence). This CDR3 is CASSTRSSSTEAFF. The CDR3 coding sequence is TGTGCCAGCTCCACTAGATCTAGCAGCACTGAAGCTTTCTTT.